The clone carrying this TCR beta chain was found many times. Antigen: not known. The data originate from a study of T cells in Graves' hyperthyroidism and ophthalmopathy. Study results and limitations: Clonotypes that were expanded in thyroid above 0.001 mostly appeared in blood too.

Fresh peripheral blood, about 10 ml of it, supplied the PBMCs. Researchers amplified the TCR beta CDR3 regions from RNA transcripts. HTBI primers were employed in a first-round RT-PCR of the TCR CDR3. TCRdb used MiXCR to reprocess the multiplex PCR reads, holding one entry per CDR3 protein. The sample has under 400,000 distinct CDR3 sequences, roughly 21% seen once. This TCR was sampled from a woman between 50 and 59 years old with Graves' hyperthyroidism. The sequenced sample consisted of blood.

The CDR3 loop reads CASSPWDNSPPDTQYF. The DNA of the CDR3 is TGTGCCAGCTCACCATGGGACAACTCACCCCCGGATACGCAGTATTTT. This chain uses TRBV18 with TRBJ2-3, with D perhaps TRBD1 (6 bases). The CDR3 is 16 amino acids. V gave up 2 bases and J gave up 6 bases, with 18 bases separating them. Germline CDR1 and CDR2: KGHSH and LQKENI.